A selection of T cell receptor beta chains follows, all from one sample in a study of T cells in Graves' hyperthyroidism and ophthalmopathy. TCRdb fed the multiplex PCR reads into MiXCR, producing one record per CDR3 protein. The top ten clones hold roughly a tenth of a sample with 650,000 to 750,000 distinct CDR3 sequences, 12% to 15% of them seen once. Sequencing was done on a sample of blood. These receptors all come from a woman under 30 with Graves' hyperthyroidism. Each CDR3 is given with its conserved first and last residue. The D gene is left open where the match is weak. Rows may omit the clone size; those that give it use once, few, many or a size class.

len	d_gene	v_gene	j_gene	abundance	CDR3aa	CDR3nt
16	NA	TRBV5-1	TRBJ2-5	few	CASSFGGRGGQETQYF	TGCGCCAGCAGCTTCGGCGGGAGAGGGGGCCAAGAGACCCAGTACTTC
14	TRBD2	TRBV10-3	TRBJ2-2	few	CAISERESTGELFF	TGTGCCATCAGCGAGCGGGAGAGCACCGGGGAGCTGTTTTTT
14	NA	TRBV28	TRBJ1-5	few	CASSSGVVNQPQHF	TGTGCCAGCAGTTCCGGGGTGGTCAATCAGCCCCAGCATTTT
17	NA	TRBV3-1	TRBJ1-1	many	CASSQEPRGRRNTEAFF	TGTGCCAGCAGCCAAGAGCCCCGGGGTAGGCGGAACACTGAAGCTTTCTTT
13	TRBD1	TRBV20-1	TRBJ2-1	few	CSAQTGAYNEQFF	TGCAGTGCCCAGACAGGGGCCTACAATGAGCAGTTCTTC
14	TRBD2	TRBV7-9	TRBJ2-7	few	CASNPAGGSYEQYF	TGTGCCAGCAACCCAGCGGGGGGATCCTACGAGCAGTACTTC
16	NA	TRBV2	TRBJ2-7	few	CASTSIGRERNYEQYF	TGTGCCAGCACTTCAATTGGACGGGAGCGGAACTACGAGCAGTACTTC
12	NA	TRBV3-1	TRBJ1-1	many	CASSQSPTEAFF	TGTGCCAGCAGCCAAAGTCCCACTGAAGCTTTCTTT
15	TRBD2	TRBV9	TRBJ2-1	NA	CASSVGGGRANEQFF	TGTGCCAGCAGCGTAGGTGGGGGGAGGGCTAATGAGCAGTTCTTC
16	TRBD1	TRBV19	TRBJ2-7	many	CASSVPPGQGADEQYF	TGTGCCAGTAGCGTACCACCGGGACAGGGGGCGGACGAGCAGTACTTC
15	TRBD2	TRBV6-5	TRBJ2-7	many	CASSYSSGRVDEQYF	TGTGCCAGCAGTTACTCGAGCGGGAGAGTTGACGAGCAGTACTTC
16	NA	TRBV19	TRBJ2-7	NA	CASSQFPGLYSYEQYF	TGTGCCAGTAGTCAATTCCCAGGCTTATACTCCTACGAGCAGTACTTC
18	NA	TRBV18	TRBJ2-5	few	CASSPQTLIRTGTWTQYF	TGTGCCAGCTCACCACAGACGTTGATCAGGACCGGGACGTGGACCCAGTACTTC
14	TRBD1	TRBV6-1	TRBJ1-5	many	CASRATGGGQPQHF	TGTGCCAGCAGGGCTACAGGGGGCGGTCAGCCCCAGCATTTT
14	TRBD2	TRBV7-3	TRBJ2-1	many	CASSLTSGSDEQFF	TGTGCCAGCAGCCTTACTAGCGGGAGTGATGAGCAGTTCTTC
20	NA	TRBV5-5	TRBJ2-7	few	CASHALFRRNQDQFDNEQYF	TGTGCCAGCCACGCTCTGTTTCGGAGGAACCAGGATCAATTTGACAACGAGCAGTACTTC
16	TRBD2	TRBV7-9	TRBJ2-3	many	CASSPQRGIGTDTQYF	TGTGCCAGCAGCCCTCAGCGGGGGATCGGCACAGATACGCAGTATTTT
14	TRBD2	TRBV2	TRBJ2-7	many	CASSDGLAGREQYF	TGTGCCAGCAGCGACGGACTAGCGGGGCGTGAGCAGTACTTC
19	NA	TRBV6-2/TRBV6-3	TRBJ2-7	NA	CASSPEVAVRFRGHYEQYF	TGTGCCAGCAGCCCTGAGGTCGCAGTTCGGTTCAGGGGACACTACGAGCAGTACTTC
17	NA	TRBV4-2	TRBJ1-1	NA	CASSPRWRGGERTEAFF	TGTGCCAGCAGCCCTAGATGGAGGGGTGGGGAGAGGACTGAAGCTTTCTTT
14	NA	TRBV6-1	TRBJ1-1	many	CASRDRRLNTEAFF	TGTGCCAGCAGGGACCGTAGGTTGAACACTGAAGCTTTCTTT
17	NA	TRBV19	TRBJ1-6	few	CASSIRSSGPGNSPLHF	TGTGCCAGTAGTATTCGGTCTTCTGGGCCAGGGAATTCACCCCTCCACTTT
16	NA	TRBV27	TRBJ1-1	many	CASPFGVKGLNTEAFF	TGTGCCAGCCCCTTTGGGGTTAAGGGACTGAACACTGAAGCTTTCTTT
15	TRBD2	TRBV27	TRBJ2-5	NA	CASKRLAGARETQYF	TGTGCCAGCAAGCGACTAGCGGGAGCTAGGGAGACCCAGTACTTC
13	NA	TRBV20-1	TRBJ2-7	many	CSARDPANYEQYF	TGCAGTGCTAGAGACCCAGCGAACTACGAGCAGTACTTC
15	NA	TRBV2	TRBJ2-7	NA	CASRKDSDSSYEQYF	TGTGCCAGCAGAAAAGACTCGGACAGCTCCTACGAGCAGTACTTC
14	NA	TRBV5-1	TRBJ2-7	many	CASSLNSGPYEQYF	TGCGCCAGCAGCTTGAACTCGGGGCCCTACGAGCAGTACTTC
16	TRBD1	TRBV5-1	TRBJ1-1	many	CASRRTGATLNTEAFF	TGCGCCAGCAGGCGGACAGGCGCCACATTGAACACTGAAGCTTTCTTT
15	TRBD2	TRBV27	TRBJ2-1	many	CASSLSTSGRNEQFF	TGTGCCAGCAGTTTATCGACTAGCGGGAGGAATGAGCAGTTCTTC
15	NA	TRBV2	TRBJ2-3	many	CASSVTTGRGDTQYF	TGTGCCAGCAGCGTGACCACTGGAAGAGGGGATACGCAGTATTTT
15	NA	TRBV6-1	TRBJ1-1	NA	CASSYPSWGNTEAFF	TGTGCCAGCAGCTACCCCAGCTGGGGGAACACTGAAGCTTTCTTT
14	NA	TRBV20-1	TRBJ2-7	few	CSARPTGKGVEQYF	TGCAGTGCTAGGCCAACAGGGAAGGGGGTGGAGCAGTACTTC
15	TRBD2	TRBV6-1	TRBJ2-3	few	CASSETSGAEGTQYF	TGTGCCAGCAGTGAAACTAGCGGGGCAGAAGGGACGCAGTATTTT
12	NA	TRBV7-9	TRBJ1-6	NA	CASSDRGSPLHF	TGTGCCAGCAGCGACCGAGGTTCACCCCTCCACTTT
17	TRBD1	TRBV12-3/TRBV12-4	TRBJ2-6	NA	CASSSADRGSGANVLTF	TGTGCCAGCAGTTCGGCCGACAGGGGTTCGGGGGCCAACGTCCTGACTTTC
14	NA	TRBV27	TRBJ2-7	NA	CASNPLGETYEQYF	TGTGCCAGCAATCCCCTCGGGGAAACCTACGAGCAGTACTTC